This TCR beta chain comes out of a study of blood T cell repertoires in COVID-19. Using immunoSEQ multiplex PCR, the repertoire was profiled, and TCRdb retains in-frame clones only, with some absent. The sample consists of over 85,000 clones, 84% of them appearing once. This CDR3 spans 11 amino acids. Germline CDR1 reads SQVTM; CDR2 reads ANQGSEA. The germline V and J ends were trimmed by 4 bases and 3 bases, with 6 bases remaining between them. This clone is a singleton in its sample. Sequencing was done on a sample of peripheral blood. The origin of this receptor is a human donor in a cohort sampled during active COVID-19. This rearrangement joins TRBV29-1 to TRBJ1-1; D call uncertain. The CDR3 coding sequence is TGCAGCGTTGTCCCCTACACTGAAGCTTTCTTT. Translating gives CSVVPYTEAFF.